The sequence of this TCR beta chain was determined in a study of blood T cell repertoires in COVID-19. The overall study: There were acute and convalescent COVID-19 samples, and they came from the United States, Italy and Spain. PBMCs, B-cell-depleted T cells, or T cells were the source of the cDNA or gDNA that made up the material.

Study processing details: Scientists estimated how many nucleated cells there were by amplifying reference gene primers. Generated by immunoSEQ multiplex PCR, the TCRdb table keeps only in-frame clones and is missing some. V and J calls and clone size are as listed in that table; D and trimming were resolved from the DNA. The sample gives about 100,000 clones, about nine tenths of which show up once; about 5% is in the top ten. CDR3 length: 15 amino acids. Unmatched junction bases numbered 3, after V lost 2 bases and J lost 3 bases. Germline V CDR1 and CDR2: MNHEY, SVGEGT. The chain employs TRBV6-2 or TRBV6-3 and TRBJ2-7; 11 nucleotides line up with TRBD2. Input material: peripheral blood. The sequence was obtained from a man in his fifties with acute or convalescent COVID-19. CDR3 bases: TGTGCCAGCAGTTACCGAGGACTAGCGGGCTACGAGCAGTACTTC. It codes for CASSYRGLAGYEQYF.